This T cell receptor beta chain was sequenced during a study of blood T cells in healthy people across ages. This CDR3 region has 13 residues. Germline lookup yields CDR1 SQVTM and CDR2 ANQGSEA. Study results and caveats: A greater number of naive CD4+ cells and higher diversity distinguished long-lived donors from aged donors.

Primed by a sample-barcoded 5' primer and a J-beta primer mix, a second PCR proceeded for about 6 to 11 cycles. TCRdb re-analysed the 5' RACE reads in MiXCR, keeping a single row per CDR3 protein. The sample records 1,500,000 or so distinct CDR3 sequences, 45% to 70% being singletons. This clonotype was observed once. Its antigen remains unidentified. Each sample provided at least 5 micrograms of extracted total RNA. The chain links TRBV29-1 to TRBJ2-1; the D call may be TRBD1 or TRBD2 (5 bases each). The end of the DNA fits TRBJ2-7 better, so the J call may be wrong. The clonotype comes from a man younger than 35 in good health. Sequenced input: blood. This chain's CDR3 is CSVVGDGYNEQYF. CDR3 sequence (DNA): TGCAGCGTTGTGGGGGACGGATACAATGAGCAGTACTTC.